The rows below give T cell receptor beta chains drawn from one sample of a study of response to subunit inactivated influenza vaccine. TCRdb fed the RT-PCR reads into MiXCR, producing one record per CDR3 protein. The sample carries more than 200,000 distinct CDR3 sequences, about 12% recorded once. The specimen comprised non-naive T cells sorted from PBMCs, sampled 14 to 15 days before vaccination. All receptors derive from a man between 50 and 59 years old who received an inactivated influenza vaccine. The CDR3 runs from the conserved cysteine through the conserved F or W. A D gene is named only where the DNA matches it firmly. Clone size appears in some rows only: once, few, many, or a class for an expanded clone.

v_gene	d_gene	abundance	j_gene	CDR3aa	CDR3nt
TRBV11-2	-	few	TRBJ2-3	CASSLNEDTQYF	TGTGCCAGCAGCTTAAACGAAGATACGCAGTATTTT
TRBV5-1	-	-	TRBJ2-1	CASSSGLTSQSLNEQFF	TGCGCCAGCAGTTCAGGCTTGACTAGTCAATCGCTCAATGAGCAGTTCTTC
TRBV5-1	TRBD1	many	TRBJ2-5	CASSLGTGGETQYF	TGCGCCAGCAGCCTCGGGACAGGAGGTGAGACCCAGTACTTC
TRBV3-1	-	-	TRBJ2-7	CASSQGEIRNEQYF	TGTGCCAGCAGCCAAGGGGAGATAAGAAACGAGCAGTACTTC
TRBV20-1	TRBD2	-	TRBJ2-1	CSAGGLAGGNEQFF	TGCAGTGCTGGGGGACTAGCTGGCGGCAATGAGCAGTTCTTC
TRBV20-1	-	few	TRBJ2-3	CCAREGGSSTDTQYF	TGCTGTGCTAGAGAGGGCGGATCTAGCACAGATACGCAGTATTTT
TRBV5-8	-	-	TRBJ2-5	CASSLAYSGRNQYF	TGTGCCAGCAGCTTGGCCTATTCGGGGCGTAACCAGTACTTC
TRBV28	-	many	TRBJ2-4	CASSLPGTIQYF	TGTGCCAGCAGTTTACCCGGGACTATTCAGTACTTC
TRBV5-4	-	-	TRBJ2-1	CASSLGGGVDYNEQFF	TGTGCCAGCAGCTTGGGGGGTGGGGTGGACTACAATGAGCAGTTCTTC
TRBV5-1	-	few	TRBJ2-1	CASSFVAGQINEQFF	TGCGCCAGCAGCTTTGTGGCGGGACAGATCAATGAGCAGTTCTTC
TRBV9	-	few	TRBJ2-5	CASSPRQAETQYF	TGTGCCAGCAGCCCAAGACAGGCGGAGACCCAGTACTTC
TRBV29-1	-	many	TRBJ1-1	CSVDQGLDTEAFF	TGCAGCGTTGATCAGGGTCTGGACACTGAAGCTTTCTTT
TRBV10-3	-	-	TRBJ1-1	CAISESTANTEAFF	TGTGCCATCAGTGAGTCAACAGCGAACACTGAAGCTTTCTTT
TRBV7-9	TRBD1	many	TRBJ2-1	CASRRDRSSYNEQFF	TGTGCCAGCAGAAGGGACAGGAGCTCCTACAATGAGCAGTTCTTC
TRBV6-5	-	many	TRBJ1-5	CASSYSRGGEGQPQHF	TGTGCCAGCAGTTACTCGAGGGGGGGCGAGGGTCAGCCCCAGCATTTT
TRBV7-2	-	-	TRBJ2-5	CASSLFGNRGETQYF	TGTGCCAGCAGCTTATTCGGGAATAGGGGTGAGACCCAGTACTTC
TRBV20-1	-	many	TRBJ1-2	CSATGPHGYTF	TGCAGTGCTACAGGGCCCCATGGCTACACCTTC
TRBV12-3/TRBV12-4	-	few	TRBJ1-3	CASSYKRDRAGNTIYF	TGTGCCAGCAGCTATAAACGGGACCGAGCCGGAAACACCATATATTTT
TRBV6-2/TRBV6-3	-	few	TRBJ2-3	CASCSAERTQYF	TGTGCCAGCTGTTCAGCGGAGAGGACGCAGTATTTT
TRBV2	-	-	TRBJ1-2	CASSERANNYGYTF	TGTGCCAGCAGTGAAAGGGCAAATAACTATGGCTACACCTTC
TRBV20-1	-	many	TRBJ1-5	CSASDGSRGSSNQPQHF	TGCAGTGCTAGCGATGGGTCCCGCGGCTCAAGCAATCAGCCCCAGCATTTT
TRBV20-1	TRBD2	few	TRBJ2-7	CSPPPSLLAGGPGGRYYEQYF	TGCAGTCCACCACCCTCACTACTAGCGGGAGGGCCGGGGGGTAGGTACTACGAGCAGTACTTC
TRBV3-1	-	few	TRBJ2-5	CASSQDTGRQTQYF	TGTGCCAGCAGCCAAGATACAGGACGGCAGACCCAGTACTTC
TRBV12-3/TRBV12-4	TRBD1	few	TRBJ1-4	CASMKRQGISEKLFF	TGTGCCAGCATGAAACGACAGGGGATAAGTGAAAAACTGTTTTTT
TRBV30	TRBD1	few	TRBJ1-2	CAWSVRDRAPNTF	TGTGCCTGGAGTGTACGGGACAGGGCCCCAAACACCTTC
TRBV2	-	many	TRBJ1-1	CASSEDRANTEAFF	TGTGCCAGCAGCGAAGACAGAGCGAACACTGAAGCTTTCTTT
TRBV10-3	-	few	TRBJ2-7	CAISESAASYEQYF	TGTGCCATCAGTGAGTCGGCTGCCTCCTACGAGCAGTACTTC
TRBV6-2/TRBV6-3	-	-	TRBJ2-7	CASSYSSGFTYEQYF	TGTGCCAGCAGTTACTCATCGGGATTTACCTACGAGCAGTACTTC
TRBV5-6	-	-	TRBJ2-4	CASSFAGIAKNIQYF	TGTGCCAGCAGCTTCGCGGGAATAGCCAAAAACATTCAGTACTTC
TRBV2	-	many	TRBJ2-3	CASRGRWSTDTQYF	TGTGCCAGCAGGGGAAGATGGAGCACAGATACGCAGTATTTT
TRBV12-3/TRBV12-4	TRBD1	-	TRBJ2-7	CASSLALQGPRVYEQYF	TGTGCCAGCAGTTTAGCCCTACAGGGGCCCAGAGTATACGAGCAGTACTTC
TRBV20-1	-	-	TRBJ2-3	CSAPGAPGTDTQYF	TGCAGTGCCCCAGGGGCCCCTGGGACAGATACGCAGTATTTT
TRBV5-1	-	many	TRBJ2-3	CASSLGQSPPTDTQYF	TGCGCCAGCAGCTTGGGGCAGAGTCCGCCCACAGATACGCAGTATTTT
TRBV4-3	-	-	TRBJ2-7	CASSQERVRRSEQYF	TGCGCCAGCAGCCAAGAGAGAGTGCGAAGGAGCGAGCAGTACTTC
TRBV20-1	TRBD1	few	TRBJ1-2	CSATDRGNYGYTF	TGCAGTGCTACAGACAGGGGAAACTATGGCTACACCTTC
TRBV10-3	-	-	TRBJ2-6	CAISDLTASSGANVLTF	TGTGCCATCAGTGATCTCACAGCGAGCTCTGGGGCCAACGTCCTGACTTTC
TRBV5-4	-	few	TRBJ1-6	CASSQGTTPYSPLHF	TGTGCCAGCAGCCAAGGGACAACCCCATATTCACCCCTCCACTTT
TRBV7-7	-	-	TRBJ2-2	CASSLYQGNTGELFF	TGTGCCAGCAGCTTATATCAGGGAAACACCGGGGAGCTGTTTTTT
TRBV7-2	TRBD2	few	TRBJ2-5	CASSLALLAGTQETQYF	TGTGCCAGCAGCTTAGCGTTACTAGCGGGGACCCAAGAGACCCAGTACTTC
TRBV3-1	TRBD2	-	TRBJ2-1	CASSPLAGVANEQFF	TGTGCCAGCAGCCCCCTAGCGGGAGTTGCCAATGAGCAGTTCTTC
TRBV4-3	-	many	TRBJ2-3	CASSFAGQNTDTQYF	TGCGCCAGCAGTTTCGCGGGACAGAACACAGATACGCAGTATTTT
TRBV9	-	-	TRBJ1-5	CASSPRAGGDQPQHF	TGTGCCAGCAGCCCCCGGGCGGGGGGGGATCAGCCCCAGCATTTT
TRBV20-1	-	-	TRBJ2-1	CSAPSPREQFF	TGCAGTGCACCGTCCCCTCGAGAGCAGTTCTTC
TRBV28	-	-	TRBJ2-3	CASSFGSNTDTQYF	TGTGCCAGCAGTTTTGGCTCCAACACAGATACGCAGTATTTT
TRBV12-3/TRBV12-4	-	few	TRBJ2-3	CASTGLADTQYF	TGTGCCAGCACCGGCTTGGCAGATACGCAGTATTTT
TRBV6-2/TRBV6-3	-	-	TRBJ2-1	CASSYSQGKGLRNEQFF	TGTGCCAGCAGTTACTCGCAGGGGAAGGGGCTACGCAATGAGCAGTTCTTC
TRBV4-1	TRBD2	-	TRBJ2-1	CASSRAGEYAYNEQFF	TGCGCCAGCAGCCGGGCGGGAGAATATGCCTACAATGAGCAGTTCTTC
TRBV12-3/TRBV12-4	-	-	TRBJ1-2	CASSPERRAAGYTF	TGTGCCAGCTCCCCCGAGCGTAGGGCTGCCGGCTACACCTTC
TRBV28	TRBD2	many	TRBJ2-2	CASSFWLAGGKDTGELFF	TGTGCCAGCAGTTTTTGGCTAGCGGGGGGAAAAGACACCGGGGAGCTGTTTTTT
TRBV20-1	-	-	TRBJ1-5	CCAEDRYSNQPQHF	TGCTGTGCTGAGGACAGATATAGCAATCAGCCCCAGCATTTT
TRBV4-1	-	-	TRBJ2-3	CASSQTVSTDTQYF	TGCGCCAGCAGCCAGACCGTAAGCACAGATACGCAGTATTTT
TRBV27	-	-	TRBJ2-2	CASMGGARTGELFF	TGTGCCAGCATGGGCGGTGCAAGGACCGGGGAGCTGTTTTTT
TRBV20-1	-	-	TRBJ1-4	CSAAGQKLFF	TGCAGTGCCGCAGGGCAAAAACTGTTTTTT
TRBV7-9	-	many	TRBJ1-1	CASSRYREFNTEAFF	TGTGCCAGCAGCAGATACAGGGAATTCAACACTGAAGCTTTCTTT
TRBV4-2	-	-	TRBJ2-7	CASSPHGKGEGLGEQYF	TGTGCCAGCAGCCCCCACGGAAAGGGGGAGGGCCTGGGAGAGCAGTACTTC